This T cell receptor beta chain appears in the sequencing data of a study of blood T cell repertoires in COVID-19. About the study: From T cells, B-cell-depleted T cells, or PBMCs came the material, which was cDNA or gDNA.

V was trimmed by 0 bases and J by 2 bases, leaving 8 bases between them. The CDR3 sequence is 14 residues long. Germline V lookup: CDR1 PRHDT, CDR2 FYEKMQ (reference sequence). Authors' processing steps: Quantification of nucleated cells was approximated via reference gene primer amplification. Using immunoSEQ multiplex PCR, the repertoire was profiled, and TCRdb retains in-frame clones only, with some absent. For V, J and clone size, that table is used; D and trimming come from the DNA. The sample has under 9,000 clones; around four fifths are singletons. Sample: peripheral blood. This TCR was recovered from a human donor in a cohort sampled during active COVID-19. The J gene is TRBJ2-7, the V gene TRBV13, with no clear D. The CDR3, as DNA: TGTGCCAGCAGCTTAGGCCCACGGGCCTACGAGCAGTACTTC. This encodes CASSLGPRAYEQYF.